The rows below give T cell receptor beta chains drawn from one sample of a study of HIV-infected children after antiretroviral therapy interruption. TCRdb re-called the 3' RACE reads with MiXCR, one entry per CDR3 protein. This sample has 7,000 or so distinct CDR3 sequences, with roughly 15% found just once. The material sequenced was CD45RO+ CD8+ T cells from PBMCs, pooled from several time points, taken from a donor given antiretroviral therapy, either interrupted or continuous. The receptors were gathered from a pool of human donors with HIV. The CDR3 runs from the conserved cysteine through the conserved F or W. Fields, in order: D gene, V gene, clone size, J gene, CDR3 protein, CDR3 DNA. D genes are given only for firm matches. Size is stated for part of the rows, as once, few or many counts, or as a class when the clone is expanded.

D gene: -
V gene: TRBV5-1
clone size: many
J gene: TRBJ2-6
CDR3 protein: CASSLAVSTGFGANVLTF
CDR3 DNA: TGCGCCAGCAGCTTGGCGGTTTCTACAGGGTTTGGGGCCAACGTCCTGACTTTC

D gene: -
V gene: TRBV18
clone size: many
J gene: TRBJ1-2
CDR3 protein: CASSPSLDHGYTF
CDR3 DNA: TGTGCCAGCTCACCATCATTGGACCATGGCTACACCTTC

D gene: TRBD2
V gene: TRBV7-9
clone size: many
J gene: TRBJ2-5
CDR3 protein: CASSFGRAGKTQYF
CDR3 DNA: TGTGCCAGCAGCTTTGGGAGGGCCGGCAAGACCCAGTACTTC

D gene: TRBD1
V gene: TRBV7-8
clone size: medium-sized
J gene: TRBJ2-7
CDR3 protein: CASSALRDRASYEQYF
CDR3 DNA: TGTGCCAGCAGCGCCCTCCGGGACAGGGCTTCCTACGAGCAGTACTTC

D gene: -
V gene: TRBV18
clone size: medium-sized
J gene: TRBJ2-7
CDR3 protein: CASSPAQSSYEQYF
CDR3 DNA: TGTGCCAGCTCACCCGCACAGAGCTCCTACGAGCAGTACTTC

D gene: -
V gene: TRBV19
clone size: many
J gene: TRBJ1-6
CDR3 protein: CASSIGTADYNSPLHF
CDR3 DNA: TGTGCCAGTAGTATCGGGACGGCGGACTATAATTCACCCCTCCACTTT

D gene: TRBD2
V gene: TRBV6-5
clone size: many
J gene: TRBJ2-1
CDR3 protein: CASSAAGGPNYNEQFF
CDR3 DNA: TGTGCCAGCAGCGCAGCGGGAGGGCCTAACTACAATGAGCAGTTCTTC

D gene: -
V gene: TRBV3-1
clone size: medium-sized
J gene: TRBJ2-3
CDR3 protein: CASSQMNRPDTQYF
CDR3 DNA: TGTGCCAGCAGCCAAATGAACAGACCAGATACGCAGTATTTT

D gene: -
V gene: TRBV19
clone size: medium-sized
J gene: TRBJ1-2
CDR3 protein: CASSRRIYGYTF
CDR3 DNA: TGTGCCAGTAGTAGACGGATATATGGCTACACCTTC

D gene: -
V gene: TRBV19
clone size: many
J gene: TRBJ1-5
CDR3 protein: CASSLGRGSGNQPQHF
CDR3 DNA: TGTGCCAGTAGCCTGGGGAGGGGCTCGGGCAATCAGCCCCAGCATTTT

D gene: -
V gene: TRBV4-3
clone size: -
J gene: TRBJ2-1
CDR3 protein: CASSQGLATYNEQFF
CDR3 DNA: TGCGCCAGCAGCCAAGGGTTAGCGACCTACAATGAGCAGTTCTTC

D gene: -
V gene: TRBV10-3
clone size: -
J gene: TRBJ1-1
CDR3 protein: CAIRSLERMNTEAFF
CDR3 DNA: TGTGCCATCCGATCATTAGAGAGGATGAACACTGAAGCTTTCTTT

D gene: -
V gene: TRBV5-3
clone size: many
J gene: TRBJ1-5
CDR3 protein: CVRRNRWPRINGQPQHF
CDR3 DNA: TGTGTCAGAAGGAATCGTTGGCCCAGGATCAACGGTCAGCCCCAGCATTTT

D gene: -
V gene: TRBV29-1
clone size: -
J gene: TRBJ2-2
CDR3 protein: CSVLSGAGELFF
CDR3 DNA: TGCAGCGTCCTTTCCGGGGCCGGGGAGCTGTTTTTT

D gene: -
V gene: TRBV20-1
clone size: many
J gene: TRBJ1-4
CDR3 protein: CSARGGHGNEKLFF
CDR3 DNA: TGCAGTGCTAGAGGAGGGCATGGTAATGAAAAACTGTTTTTT

D gene: -
V gene: TRBV24-1
clone size: -
J gene: TRBJ2-1
CDR3 protein: CAASRDNEQFF
CDR3 DNA: TGTGCCGCCTCCCGCGACAATGAGCAGTTCTTC

D gene: -
V gene: TRBV7-9
clone size: many
J gene: TRBJ2-3
CDR3 protein: CASSYTGPSTDTQYF
CDR3 DNA: TGTGCCAGCAGCTACACCGGGCCTTCCACAGATACGCAGTATTTT

D gene: TRBD1
V gene: TRBV3-1
clone size: many
J gene: TRBJ2-3
CDR3 protein: CASSRRDRVLTDTQYF
CDR3 DNA: TGTGCCAGCAGCCGCCGGGACAGGGTCCTTACAGATACGCAGTATTTT

D gene: -
V gene: TRBV7-9
clone size: medium-sized
J gene: TRBJ2-5
CDR3 protein: CASSLAEQETQYF
CDR3 DNA: TGTGCCAGCAGCTTAGCAGAGCAAGAGACCCAGTACTTC

D gene: TRBD1
V gene: TRBV15
clone size: -
J gene: TRBJ1-3
CDR3 protein: CATSRREQGPGNTIYF
CDR3 DNA: TGTGCCACCAGCAGACGGGAACAGGGGCCTGGAAACACCATATATTTT

D gene: -
V gene: TRBV12-3/TRBV12-4
clone size: medium-sized
J gene: TRBJ2-7
CDR3 protein: CASSLEGGVSYEQYF
CDR3 DNA: TGTGCCAGCAGTTTAGAGGGTGGCGTTTCCTACGAGCAGTACTTC

D gene: TRBD2
V gene: TRBV28
clone size: many
J gene: TRBJ2-7
CDR3 protein: CASSLLAGPTYEQYF
CDR3 DNA: TGTGCCAGCAGCCTTCTAGCGGGACCTACCTACGAGCAGTACTTC

D gene: -
V gene: TRBV12-3/TRBV12-4
clone size: many
J gene: TRBJ2-7
CDR3 protein: CASSSSSSYEQYF
CDR3 DNA: TGTGCCAGCAGTTCCTCAAGCTCCTACGAGCAGTACTTC

D gene: TRBD2
V gene: TRBV14
clone size: many
J gene: TRBJ2-1
CDR3 protein: CASSPLGLRGSSYNEQFF
CDR3 DNA: TGTGCCAGCAGCCCCTTGGGTTTGCGGGGGAGCTCCTACAATGAGCAGTTCTTC

D gene: -
V gene: TRBV5-1
clone size: many
J gene: TRBJ1-1
CDR3 protein: CASSRPAGGSTEAFF
CDR3 DNA: TGCGCCAGCAGCCGGCCCGCCGGGGGAAGCACTGAAGCTTTCTTT

D gene: TRBD2
V gene: TRBV11-2
clone size: many
J gene: TRBJ2-6
CDR3 protein: CASLAGGPGANVLTF
CDR3 DNA: TGTGCCAGCTTAGCGGGAGGGCCCGGGGCCAACGTCCTGACTTTC

D gene: TRBD2
V gene: TRBV20-1
clone size: many
J gene: TRBJ2-7
CDR3 protein: CSATKGTSGTYEQYF
CDR3 DNA: TGCAGTGCTACCAAAGGGACTAGCGGAACCTACGAGCAGTACTTC

D gene: TRBD1
V gene: TRBV7-8
clone size: medium-sized
J gene: TRBJ2-7
CDR3 protein: CASSRDRGRFYEQYF
CDR3 DNA: TGTGCCAGCAGCCGGGACAGGGGGCGGTTCTACGAGCAGTACTTC

D gene: -
V gene: TRBV20-1
clone size: -
J gene: TRBJ2-7
CDR3 protein: CSARDLGRGRIAEQYF
CDR3 DNA: TGCAGTGCTAGAGATCTGGGGAGGGGGCGTATTGCCGAGCAGTACTTC

D gene: -
V gene: TRBV20-1
clone size: -
J gene: TRBJ2-3
CDR3 protein: CSAMRGLTDTQYF
CDR3 DNA: TGCAGTGCCATGCGGGGACTCACAGATACGCAGTATTTT

D gene: TRBD1
V gene: TRBV20-1
clone size: medium-sized
J gene: TRBJ1-3
CDR3 protein: CSAHIPGQPLGGGNTIYF
CDR3 DNA: TGCAGTGCCCATATTCCGGGACAGCCTCTTGGTGGTGGAAACACCATATATTTT

D gene: -
V gene: TRBV6-1
clone size: many
J gene: TRBJ1-6
CDR3 protein: CASSAYRRPPPSPLHF
CDR3 DNA: TGTGCCAGCAGCGCCTACAGACGGCCGCCTCCATCACCCCTCCACTTT

D gene: -
V gene: TRBV29-1
clone size: many
J gene: TRBJ2-5
CDR3 protein: CSVEDSRTQYF
CDR3 DNA: TGCAGCGTTGAAGATTCACGGACCCAGTACTTC

D gene: -
V gene: TRBV7-2
clone size: many
J gene: TRBJ1-2
CDR3 protein: CASSLRAADGYTF
CDR3 DNA: TGTGCCAGCAGCTTACGGGCAGCTGATGGCTACACCTTC

D gene: TRBD1
V gene: TRBV6-6
clone size: many
J gene: TRBJ1-2
CDR3 protein: CASSYSAGQGASGYTF
CDR3 DNA: TGTGCCAGCAGTTACTCTGCGGGACAGGGGGCCTCTGGCTACACCTTC

D gene: -
V gene: TRBV20-1
clone size: many
J gene: TRBJ1-6
CDR3 protein: CSARGTRSAYNSPLHF
CDR3 DNA: TGCAGTGCTAGGGGGACCCGGTCCGCCTATAATTCACCCCTCCACTTT

D gene: -
V gene: TRBV24-1
clone size: many
J gene: TRBJ2-1
CDR3 protein: CATSDPGHTFTHEQFF
CDR3 DNA: TGTGCCACCAGTGATCCCGGACATACCTTTACGCATGAGCAGTTCTTC

D gene: -
V gene: TRBV6-2/TRBV6-3
clone size: medium-sized
J gene: TRBJ2-7
CDR3 protein: CASSEYEQYF
CDR3 DNA: TGTGCCAGCAGTGAGTACGAGCAGTACTTC

D gene: TRBD1
V gene: TRBV20-1
clone size: many
J gene: TRBJ2-3
CDR3 protein: CSAYRGEGSEATDTQYF
CDR3 DNA: TGCAGTGCTTACAGGGGAGAAGGTTCCGAGGCCACAGATACGCAGTATTTT

D gene: -
V gene: TRBV18
clone size: many
J gene: TRBJ2-7
CDR3 protein: CASSSSYEQYF
CDR3 DNA: TGTGCCAGCTCAAGTTCCTACGAGCAGTACTTC